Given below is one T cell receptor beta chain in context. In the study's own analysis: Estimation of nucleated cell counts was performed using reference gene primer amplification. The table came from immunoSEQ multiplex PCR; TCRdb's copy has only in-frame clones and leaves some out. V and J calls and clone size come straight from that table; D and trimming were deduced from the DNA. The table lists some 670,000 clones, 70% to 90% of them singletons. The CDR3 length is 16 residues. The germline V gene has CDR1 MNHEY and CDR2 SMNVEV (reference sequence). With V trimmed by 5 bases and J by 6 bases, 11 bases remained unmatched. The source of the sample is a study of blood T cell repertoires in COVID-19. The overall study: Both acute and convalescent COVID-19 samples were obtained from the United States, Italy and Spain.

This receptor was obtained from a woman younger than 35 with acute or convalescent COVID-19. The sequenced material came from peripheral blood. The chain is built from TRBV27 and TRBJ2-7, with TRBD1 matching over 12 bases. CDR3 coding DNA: TGTGCCAGCAGTGGCAACTGGGGACAGGGGGCGTTCGAGCAGTACTTC. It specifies CASSGNWGQGAFEQYF.